Included here is one TCR beta chain sequence, with context. Antigen: not known. The data derive from a study of OX40 agonist ivuxolimab in advanced cancers. About the research overall: Patients were treated with intravenous ivuxolimab, dosed at 0.01 to 10 mg/kg and infused every 2 weeks. Patients assigned to dose escalation were diagnosed with hepatocellular carcinoma, melanoma, renal cell or head and neck cancer.

Study results and caveats: The mean number of expanded clones was higher in CD8+ T cells than in CD4+. Some patients who did not respond also had low normalized T-cell clonal expansion.

Measured with immunoSEQ multiplex PCR; TCRdb has only the in-frame clones, and not every one. The table records about 55,000 clones, approximately 84% of them present only once. The material was CD4+ or CD8+ T cells sorted from blood, obtained in a trial of the OX40 agonist ivuxolimab. This TCR came from an adult with an advanced solid tumor such as melanoma, head and neck, liver or kidney cancer.

Written as DNA, the CDR3 is TGTGCCAGCAGCCCTCAGGTAAACAATGAGCAGTTCTTC. This gives the protein CASSPQVNNEQFF. The chain has TRBV6-1 and TRBJ2-1; no clear D gene. V was clipped by 6 bases and J by 5 bases, with 11 bases between them. The CDR3 is 13 amino acids. The germline V gene has CDR1 MNHNS and CDR2 SASEGT.